The 21 T cell receptor beta chains listed next were all sequenced from one sample in a study of blood T cell repertoires in COVID-19. Profiling relied on immunoSEQ multiplex PCR, and the TCRdb table lists in-frame clones only, not all of them. This table has over 200,000 clones, about 90% appearing once. Input material: peripheral blood. These receptors originate from a man between 40 and 49 years old with active or convalescent COVID-19.

CDR3 loop: CASKISSGEKNIQYF. CDR3 bases: TGCGCCAGCAAAATTTCTTCAGGGGAGAAGAACATTCAGTACTTC. This sequence joins TRBV5-1 and TRBJ2-4, with D perhaps matching TRBD1 (6 bases). CDR1 is SGHRS and CDR2 is YFSETQ in the germline V gene. V lost 6 bases, J lost 7 bases, and 20 bases lay in between. There are 15 residues in the CDR3.

The V call is TRBV7-9, the J call TRBJ1-2, with 11 nucleotides matching TRBD1. V trimming: 5 bases; J trimming: 7 bases; junction bases outside the gene matches: 9. The CDR3 extends over 15 amino acids. Germline CDR1 reads SEHNR; CDR2 reads FQNEAQ (reference sequence). The CDR3 region has the DNA TGTGCCAGCAGCCCTGCGGACAGGGGGCTGGGTGGCTACACCTTC. Protein: CASSPADRGLGGYTF. The full variable domain, with the rest looked up from reference TRBV7-9 and TRBJ1-2, is DTGVSQNPRHKITKRGQNVTFRCDPISEHNRLYWYRQTLGQGPEFLTYFQNEAQLEKSRLLSDRFSAERPKGSFSTLEIQRTEQGDSAMYLCASSPADRGLGGYTFGSGTRLTVV.

The V gene is TRBV12-3 or TRBV12-4, the J gene TRBJ1-6; the match to TRBD1 covers 9 bases. The CDR3 runs 13 residues. Germline trimming cut 6 bases from V and 10 bases from J; bases unmatched to any gene: 4. The CDR3 sequence is CASSGTGSSPLHF. The CDR3 nucleotides read TGTGCCAGCAGCGGGACAGGGTCCTCACCCCTCCACTTT.

The chain couples TRBV5-6 to TRBJ1-2; the D gene is possibly TRBD1 (5 bases). The germline V gene has CDR1 SGHDT and CDR2 YYEEEE. This CDR3 is 13 amino acids long. Deletions cut 0 bases from V and 6 bases from J, with 9 bases between. The chain's CDR3 is CASSLGTTNGYTF. The CDR3 DNA reads as TGTGCCAGCAGCTTGGGGACAACTAATGGCTACACCTTC.

This chain joins TRBV5-6 and TRBJ1-4, with 9 bases identical to TRBD1. The CDR3 runs 15 residues. Germline CDR1 SGHDT, CDR2 YYEEEE. Trimming cost V 4 bases and J 8 bases; bases outside gene matches: 9. DNA for the CDR3: TGTGCCAGCAGCACAACAGGGGGCGAGAGGGAAAAACTGTTTTTT. It encodes CASSTTGGEREKLFF.

This clone was found once. In DNA form, the CDR3 reads TGTGCCAGCCTAGGACAGGGATTCGGCTACGAGCAGTACTTC. It is translated as CASLGQGFGYEQYF. The chain recombines TRBV28 with TRBJ2-7; TRBD1 agrees at 8 bases. Germline CDR1 and CDR2: MDHEN and SYDVKM. V trimming: 8 bases; J trimming: 3 bases; junction bases outside the gene matches: 9. The CDR3 extends over 14 amino acids.

The genes are TRBV6-6 and TRBJ2-1, with 8 bases identical to TRBD2. CDR1 and CDR2 (germline): MNHNY, SVGAGI (reference sequence). The ends lost 4 bases at V and 4 bases at J; junction bases unmatched: 9. This CDR3 region has 16 residues. The CDR3 here is CASSSTGTRIYNEQFF. CDR3 DNA: TGTGCCAGCAGTTCCACCGGGACTAGGATATACAATGAGCAGTTCTTC.

The chain couples TRBV11-2 to TRBJ2-2, with TRBD2 matching over 11 bases. The length of the CDR3 is 15 residues. Germline CDR1 and CDR2: SGHAT and FQNNGV. J was trimmed by 7 bases and V by 1 base; bases with no gene match: 2. The CDR3 region is CASSLALAGGGELFF. For the CDR3, the DNA is TGTGCCAGCAGCTTAGCCCTAGCGGGGGGCGGGGAGCTGTTTTTT.

The chain couples TRBV24-1 to TRBJ1-4; D is unresolved. The CDR3 has 12 residues. V gave up 12 bases and J gave up 8 bases, with 15 bases separating them. In germline, CDR1 is KGHDR, CDR2 SFDVKD. In nucleotides, the CDR3 is TGTGCCCAACAGTTAATGATGGAAAAACTGTTTTTT. Residues: CAQQLMMEKLFF.

The rearrangement uses TRBV19 and TRBJ1-2; the match to TRBD1 covers 8 bases. This CDR3 spans 15 amino acids. V shed 1 base, J shed 4 bases, and the junction held 5 bases outside the gene matches. Per the germline V gene, CDR1 is LNHDA and CDR2 is SQIVND (reference sequence). This CDR3 reads CASSIGTGGFYGYTF. The CDR3 nucleotides are TGTGCCAGTAGTATAGGCACAGGGGGATTCTATGGCTACACCTTC.

The chain uses TRBV27 and TRBJ1-5; TRBD1 might be the D (6 bases). The germline gives CDR1 MNHEY, CDR2 SMNVEV (reference sequence). V shed 2 bases and J shed 4 bases, with 9 bases lying between them. CDR3 length: 14 amino acids. CDR3 loop: CASSLGQGNQPQHF. CDR3 nucleotide sequence: TGTGCCAGCAGTTTAGGGCAGGGGAATCAGCCCCAGCATTTT.

The chain combines TRBV28 with TRBJ1-1, with TRBD1 matching 9 bases. The J segment lost 6 bases and the V segment lost 5 bases, leaving 4 bases of the junction unmatched. Germline assignment: CDR1 MDHEN and CDR2 SYDVKM. This CDR3 is built from 13 residues. The CDR3 loop reads CASSLGQGAEAFF. DNA of the CDR3: TGTGCCAGCAGTCTGGGACAGGGCGCTGAAGCTTTCTTT.

The J gene is TRBJ2-7, the V gene TRBV10-2, with TRBD1 as a possible D gene (5 bases). The ends were cut back, 3 bases at V and 1 base at J, with 13 bases in the middle. This CDR3 comprises 15 residues. Germline V CDR1 and CDR2: WSHSY, SAAADI. CDR3 DNA: TGCGCCAGCAGTGATATACAGGCATGGTCCTACGAGCAGTACTTC. The encoded protein is CASSDIQAWSYEQYF.

The chain is built from TRBV6-5 and TRBJ2-7, with 9 bases that match TRBD2. Germline-derived CDR1 and CDR2 are MNHEY and SVGAGI. This CDR3 is built from 15 residues. With 7 bases clipped from V and 4 bases from J, the junction kept 11 bases outside the gene matches. The CDR3, as DNA: TGTGCCAGCATTCCAGTAGCGGGAGCAGTTTACGAGCAGTACTTC. Its protein product is CASIPVAGAVYEQYF.

This clone was detected once. The chain employs TRBV7-3 and TRBJ2-1, with 7 nucleotides matching TRBD1. The germline gives CDR1 SGHTA, CDR2 FQGTGA. V gave up 4 bases and J gave up 9 bases; unmatched junction bases: 12. There are 15 residues in the CDR3. CDR3 residues: CASSSTGAVGSEQFF. The CDR3 DNA reads TGTGCCAGCAGCTCCACAGGGGCCGTCGGGTCTGAGCAGTTCTTC.

The rearrangement uses TRBV7-2 and TRBJ1-2; a possible D gene is TRBD1 (5 bases). The CDR3 covers 17 residues. Looked up from germline, CDR1 is SGHTA and CDR2 is FQGNSA. Trimming left V 2 bases short and J 2 bases short, with 18 bases between. The CDR3 protein is CASSLTSGGVLNYGYTF. In nucleotides, the CDR3 is TGTGCCAGCAGCTTAACCTCTGGAGGGGTACTGAACTATGGCTACACCTTC.

There are a few counts of this clone. The chain employs TRBV5-1 and TRBJ1-5, with a weak D call TRBD1 (5 bases). CDR1 SGHRS and CDR2 YFSETQ come from the germline V gene. The CDR3 covers 14 residues. Trimming left V 4 bases short and J 5 bases short, with 13 bases between. CDR3 amino acids: CASSPDGGDQPQHF. The CDR3 bases are TGCGCCAGCAGCCCGGACGGGGGAGATCAGCCCCAGCATTTT.

The gene calls are TRBV9 and TRBJ2-1, with a tentative D call TRBD2 (7 bases). The germline V gene encodes CDR1 SGDLS and CDR2 YYNGEE. V dropped 4 bases and J dropped 0 bases, with 20 bases sitting between them. The CDR3 covers 18 residues. The CDR3 protein is CASSPRGAGAFSYNEQFF. CDR3 DNA sequence: TGTGCCAGCAGCCCGAGGGGGGCGGGAGCCTTCTCCTACAATGAGCAGTTCTTC.

The rearrangement uses TRBV29-1 and TRBJ1-2; the match to TRBD1 covers 9 bases. Unmatched junction bases numbered 2, after V lost 7 bases and J lost 2 bases. The germline gives CDR1 SQVTM, CDR2 ANQGSEA. There are 12 residues in the CDR3. The CDR3 DNA is TGCAGCGCGGGGACAGGGAACTATGGCTACACCTTC. Encoded protein: CSAGTGNYGYTF.

This clone was seen a handful of times. The rearrangement joins TRBV28 to TRBJ2-2, with TRBD2 identical over 7 bases. The CDR3 totals 14 residues. Germline V gives CDR1 MDHEN, CDR2 SYDVKM. Germline trimming cut 7 bases from V and 6 bases from J; bases unmatched to any gene: 8. The CDR3 DNA is TGTGCCAGCACCCCTCACGCGGGGGCCGGGGAGCTGTTTTTT. Amino acids: CASTPHAGAGELFF.

The chain employs TRBV27 and TRBJ2-1, with 7 bases identical to TRBD1. Germline CDR1 is MNHEY and CDR2 is SMNVEV (reference sequence). J was trimmed by 1 base and V by 3 bases; bases with no gene match: 6. The CDR3 runs to 16 residues. CDR3 coding DNA: TGTGCCAGCAGTTTCGCGACAGGGTTGTCCTACAATGAGCAGTTCTTC. It specifies CASSFATGLSYNEQFF.